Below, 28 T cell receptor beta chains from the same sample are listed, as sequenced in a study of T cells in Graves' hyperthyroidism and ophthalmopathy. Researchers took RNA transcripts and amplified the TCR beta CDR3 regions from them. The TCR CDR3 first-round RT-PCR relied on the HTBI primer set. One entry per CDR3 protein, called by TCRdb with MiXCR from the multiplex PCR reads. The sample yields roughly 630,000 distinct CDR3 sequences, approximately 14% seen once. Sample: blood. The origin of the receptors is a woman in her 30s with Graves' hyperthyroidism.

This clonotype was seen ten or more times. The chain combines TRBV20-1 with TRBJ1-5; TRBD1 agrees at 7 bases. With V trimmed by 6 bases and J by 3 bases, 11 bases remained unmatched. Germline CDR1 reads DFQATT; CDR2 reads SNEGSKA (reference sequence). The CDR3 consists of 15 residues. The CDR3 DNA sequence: TGCAGTGCAACGGATCCGGGACAGAACAATCAGCCCCAGCATTTT. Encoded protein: CSATDPGQNNQPQHF.

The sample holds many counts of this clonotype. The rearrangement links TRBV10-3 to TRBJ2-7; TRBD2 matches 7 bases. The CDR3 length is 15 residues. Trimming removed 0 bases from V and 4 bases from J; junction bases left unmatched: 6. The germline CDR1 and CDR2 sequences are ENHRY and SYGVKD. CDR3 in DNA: TGTGCCATCAGTGAGTCCGGACTAGGAAGGTACGAGCAGTACTTC. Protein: CAISESGLGRYEQYF.

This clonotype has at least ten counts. The CDR3 loop reads CASSSPRRGNHYGYTF. Here the CDR3 DNA reads TGTGCCAGCAGTTCCCCCCGTCGGGGAAATCACTATGGCTACACCTTC. The chain couples TRBV6-1 to TRBJ1-2; no clear D gene. The CDR3 covers 16 residues. Germline assignment: CDR1 MNHNS and CDR2 SASEGT. Trimming left V 5 bases short and J 3 bases short, with 19 bases between.

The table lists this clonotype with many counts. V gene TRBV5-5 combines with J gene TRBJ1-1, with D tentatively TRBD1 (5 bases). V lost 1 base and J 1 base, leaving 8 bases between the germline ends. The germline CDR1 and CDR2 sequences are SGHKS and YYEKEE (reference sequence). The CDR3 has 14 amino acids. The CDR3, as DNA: TGTGCCAGCAGCTTGTTGACAGAGAACACTGAAGCTTTCTTT. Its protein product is CASSLLTENTEAFF.

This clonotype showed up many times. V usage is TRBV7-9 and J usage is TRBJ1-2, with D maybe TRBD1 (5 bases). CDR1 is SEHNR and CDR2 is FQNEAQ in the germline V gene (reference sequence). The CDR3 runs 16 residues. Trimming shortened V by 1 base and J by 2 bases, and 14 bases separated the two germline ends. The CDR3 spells CASSLGVGALNYGYTF. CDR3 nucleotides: TGTGCCAGCAGCTTAGGTGTCGGGGCGTTGAACTATGGCTACACCTTC. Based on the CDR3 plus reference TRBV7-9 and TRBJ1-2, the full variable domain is DTGVSQNPRHKITKRGQNVTFRCDPISEHNRLYWYRQTLGQGPEFLTYFQNEAQLEKSRLLSDRFSAERPKGSFSTLEIQRTEQGDSAMYLCASSLGVGALNYGYTFGSGTRLTVV.

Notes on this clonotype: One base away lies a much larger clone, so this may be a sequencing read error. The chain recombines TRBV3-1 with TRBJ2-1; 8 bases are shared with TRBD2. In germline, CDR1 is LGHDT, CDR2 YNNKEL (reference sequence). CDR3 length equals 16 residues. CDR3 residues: CATSHHGAGGNNEQFF. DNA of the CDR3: TGTGCCACCAGCCACCATGGCGCGGGAGGAAACAATGAGCAGTTCTTC.

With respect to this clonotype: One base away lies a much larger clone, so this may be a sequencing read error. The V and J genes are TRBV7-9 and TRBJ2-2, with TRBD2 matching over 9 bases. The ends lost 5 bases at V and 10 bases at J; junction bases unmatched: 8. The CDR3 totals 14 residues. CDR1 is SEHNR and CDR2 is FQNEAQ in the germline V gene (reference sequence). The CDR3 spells CASSPIAGVVELFF. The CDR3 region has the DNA TGTGCCAGCAGCCCAATAGCGGGAGTCGTGGAGCTGTTTTTT.

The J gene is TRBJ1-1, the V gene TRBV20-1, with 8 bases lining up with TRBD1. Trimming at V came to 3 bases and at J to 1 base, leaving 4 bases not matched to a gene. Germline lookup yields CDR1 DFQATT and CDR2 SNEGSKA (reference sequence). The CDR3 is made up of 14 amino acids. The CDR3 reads CSASGQGGNTEAFF. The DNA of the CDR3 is TGCAGTGCTAGTGGACAGGGTGGGAACACTGAAGCTTTCTTT.

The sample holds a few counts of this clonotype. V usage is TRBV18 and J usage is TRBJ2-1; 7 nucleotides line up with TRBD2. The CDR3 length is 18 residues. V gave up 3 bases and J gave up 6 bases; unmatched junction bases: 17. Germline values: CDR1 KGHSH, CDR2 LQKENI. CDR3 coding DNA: TGTGCCAGCTCACCGTATCGTGTAACAGCGGGAATCCCCAATGAGCAGTTCTTC. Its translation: CASSPYRVTAGIPNEQFF.

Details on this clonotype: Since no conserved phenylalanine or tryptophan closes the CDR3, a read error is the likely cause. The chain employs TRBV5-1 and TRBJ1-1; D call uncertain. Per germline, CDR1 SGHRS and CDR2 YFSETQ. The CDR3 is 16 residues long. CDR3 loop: CASSLDTGSRNTEAFL. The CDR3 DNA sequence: TGTGCCAGCAGCCTAGATACCGGGAGTCGGAACACTGAAGCTTTCCTT.

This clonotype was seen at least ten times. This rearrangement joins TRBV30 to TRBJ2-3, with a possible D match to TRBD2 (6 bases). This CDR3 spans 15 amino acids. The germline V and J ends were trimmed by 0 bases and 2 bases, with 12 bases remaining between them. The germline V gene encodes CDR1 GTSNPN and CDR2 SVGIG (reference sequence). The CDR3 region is CAWSVGSGYTDTQYF. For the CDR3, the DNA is TGTGCCTGGAGTGTTGGTAGCGGCTACACAGATACGCAGTATTTT.

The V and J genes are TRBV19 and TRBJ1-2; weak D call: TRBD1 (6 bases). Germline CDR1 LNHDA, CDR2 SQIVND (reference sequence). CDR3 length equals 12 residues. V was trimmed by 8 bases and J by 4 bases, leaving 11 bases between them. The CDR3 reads CASLDSFYGYTF. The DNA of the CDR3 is TGTGCCAGTTTGGACAGCTTCTATGGCTACACCTTC.

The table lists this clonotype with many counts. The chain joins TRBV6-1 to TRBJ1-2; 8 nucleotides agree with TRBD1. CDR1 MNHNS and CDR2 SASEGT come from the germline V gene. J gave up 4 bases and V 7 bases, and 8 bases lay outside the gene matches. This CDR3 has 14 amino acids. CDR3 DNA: TGTGCCAGCACCCCCCGGACAGGGCTCTATGGCTACACCTTC. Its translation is CASTPRTGLYGYTF.

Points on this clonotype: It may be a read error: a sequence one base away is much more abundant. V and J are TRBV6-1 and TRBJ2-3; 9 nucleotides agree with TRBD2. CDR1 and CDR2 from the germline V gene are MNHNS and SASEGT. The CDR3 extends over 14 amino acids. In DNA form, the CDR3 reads TGTGCCGGCAGTCGGACTAGCGCCGCAGATACGCAGTATTTT. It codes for CAGSRTSAADTQYF.

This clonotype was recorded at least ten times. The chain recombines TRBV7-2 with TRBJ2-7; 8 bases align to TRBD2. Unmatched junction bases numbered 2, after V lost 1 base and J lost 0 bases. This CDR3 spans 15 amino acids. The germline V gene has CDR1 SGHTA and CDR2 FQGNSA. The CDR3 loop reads CASSLVAGSSYEQYF. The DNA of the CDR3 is TGTGCCAGCAGCTTAGTAGCGGGGAGCTCCTACGAGCAGTACTTC.

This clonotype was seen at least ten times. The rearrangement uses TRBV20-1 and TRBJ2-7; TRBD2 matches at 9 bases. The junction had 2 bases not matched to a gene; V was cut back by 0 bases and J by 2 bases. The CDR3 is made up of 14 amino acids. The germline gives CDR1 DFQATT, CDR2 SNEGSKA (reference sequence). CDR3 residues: CSAREAGGAYEQYF. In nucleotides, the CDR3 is TGCAGTGCTAGAGAGGCGGGAGGGGCCTACGAGCAGTACTTC.

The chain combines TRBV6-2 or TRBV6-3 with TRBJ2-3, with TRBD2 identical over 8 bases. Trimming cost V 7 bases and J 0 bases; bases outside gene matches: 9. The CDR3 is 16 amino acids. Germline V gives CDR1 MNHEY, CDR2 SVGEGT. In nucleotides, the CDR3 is TGTGCCAGCAAAGTCGCGGGGGGAATTAGCACAGATACGCAGTATTTT. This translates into CASKVAGGISTDTQYF.

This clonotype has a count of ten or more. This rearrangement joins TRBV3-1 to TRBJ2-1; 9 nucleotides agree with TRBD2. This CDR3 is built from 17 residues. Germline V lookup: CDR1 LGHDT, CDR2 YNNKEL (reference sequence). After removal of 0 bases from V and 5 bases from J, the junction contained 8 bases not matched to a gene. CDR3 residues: CASSQDYGAGGDNEQFF. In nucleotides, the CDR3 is TGTGCCAGCAGCCAAGATTACGGAGCGGGAGGAGACAATGAGCAGTTCTTC.

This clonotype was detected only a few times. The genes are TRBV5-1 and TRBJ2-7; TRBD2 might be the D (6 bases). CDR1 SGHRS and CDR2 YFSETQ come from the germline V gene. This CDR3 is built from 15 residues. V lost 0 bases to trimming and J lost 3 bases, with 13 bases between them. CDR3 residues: CASSLAQGGFYEQYF. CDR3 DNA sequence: TGCGCCAGCAGCTTGGCCCAGGGAGGTTTCTACGAGCAGTACTTC.

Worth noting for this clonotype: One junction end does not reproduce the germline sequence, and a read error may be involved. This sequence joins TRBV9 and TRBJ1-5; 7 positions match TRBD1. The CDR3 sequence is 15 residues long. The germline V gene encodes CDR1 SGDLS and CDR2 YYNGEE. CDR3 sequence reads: CASSVGKGGNSPHHF. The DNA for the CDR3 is TGTGCCAGCAGCGTAGGTAAAGGGGGCAATTCACCCCACCACTTT.

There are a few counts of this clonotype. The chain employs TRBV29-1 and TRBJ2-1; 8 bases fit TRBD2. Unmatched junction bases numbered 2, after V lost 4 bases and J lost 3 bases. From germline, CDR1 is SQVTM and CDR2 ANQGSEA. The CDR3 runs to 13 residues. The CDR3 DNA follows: TGCAGCGTTGGACTAGCGAACTACAATGAGCAGTTCTTC. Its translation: CSVGLANYNEQFF.

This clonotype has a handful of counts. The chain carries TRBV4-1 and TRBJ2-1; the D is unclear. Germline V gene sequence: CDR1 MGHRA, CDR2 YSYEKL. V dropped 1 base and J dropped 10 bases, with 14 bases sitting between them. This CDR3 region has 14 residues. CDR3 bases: TGCGCCAGCAGCCAAGGGACGATGGCCGGAGAGCAGTTCTTC. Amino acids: CASSQGTMAGEQFF.

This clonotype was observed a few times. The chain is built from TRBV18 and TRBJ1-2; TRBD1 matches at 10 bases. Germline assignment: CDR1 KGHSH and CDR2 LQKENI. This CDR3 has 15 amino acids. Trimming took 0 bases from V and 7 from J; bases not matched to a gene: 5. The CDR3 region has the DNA TGTGCCAGCTCACCACCGAAAGGACAGGGGGGTGGCTACACCTTC. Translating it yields CASSPPKGQGGGYTF.

For the CDR3, the DNA is TGTGCCAGCAGCTTAAGCCCCGGGGGGGCGAGGGTCTACGAGCAGTACTTC. It encodes CASSLSPGGARVYEQYF. The chain uses TRBV7-9 and TRBJ2-7; 8 nucleotides align to TRBD2. The J segment lost 3 bases and the V segment lost 2 bases, leaving 12 bases of the junction unmatched. This CDR3 has 17 amino acids. Germline loops: CDR1 SEHNR, CDR2 FQNEAQ (reference sequence).

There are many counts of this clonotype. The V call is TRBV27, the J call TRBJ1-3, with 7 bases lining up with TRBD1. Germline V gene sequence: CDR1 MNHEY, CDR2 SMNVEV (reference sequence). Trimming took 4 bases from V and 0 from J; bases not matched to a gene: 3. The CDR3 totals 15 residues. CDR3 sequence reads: CASSSQGFSGNTIYF. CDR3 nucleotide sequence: TGTGCCAGCAGTTCACAGGGGTTCTCTGGAAACACCATATATTTT.

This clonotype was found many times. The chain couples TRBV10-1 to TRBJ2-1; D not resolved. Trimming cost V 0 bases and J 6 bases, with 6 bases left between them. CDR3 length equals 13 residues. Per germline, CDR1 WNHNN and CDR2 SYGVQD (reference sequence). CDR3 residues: CASSESRVNEQFF. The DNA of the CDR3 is TGCGCCAGCAGTGAGTCCCGGGTCAATGAGCAGTTCTTC.

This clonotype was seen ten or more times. The CDR3 spells CASKLGYEAFF. In nucleotides, the CDR3 is TGTGCCAGTAAACTCGGATACGAAGCTTTCTTT. The V call is TRBV19, the J call TRBJ1-1, with D unclear. In germline, CDR1 is LNHDA, CDR2 SQIVND (reference sequence). The CDR3 runs to 11 residues. V lost 7 bases, J lost 8 bases, and 11 bases lay in between.

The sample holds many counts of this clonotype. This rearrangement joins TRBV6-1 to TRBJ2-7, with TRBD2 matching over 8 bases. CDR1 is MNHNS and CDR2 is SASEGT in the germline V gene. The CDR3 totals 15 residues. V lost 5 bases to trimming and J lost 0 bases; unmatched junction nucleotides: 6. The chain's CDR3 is CASSYGGTSSYEQYF. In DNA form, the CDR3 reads TGTGCCAGCAGTTACGGTGGGACTAGCTCCTACGAGCAGTACTTC.